The 16 T cell receptor beta chains below come from one sample, sequenced in a study of blood T cell repertoires in COVID-19. Here immunoSEQ multiplex PCR was the method, and the copy in TCRdb shows in-frame clones only, minus some. In the table there are approximately 250,000 clones, about 86% of which are singletons. Sequenced material: peripheral blood. The receptors stem from a young man with active or convalescent COVID-19.

The rearrangement joins TRBV27 to TRBJ1-2, with a tentative D call TRBD1 (6 bases). The germline V and J ends were trimmed by 4 bases and 8 bases, with 26 bases remaining between them. This CDR3 region has 17 residues. Germline CDR1 MNHEY, CDR2 SMNVEV (reference sequence). CDR3 coding DNA: TGTGCCAGCAGTTCCCGTCCCCGGACAGATTATTTCCTCGGCTACACCTTC. It specifies CASSSRPRTDYFLGYTF.

The rearrangement uses TRBV5-4 and TRBJ2-3; D remains ambiguous. V lost 1 base to trimming and J lost 4 bases, with 7 bases between them. This CDR3 has 13 residues. Germline V gives CDR1 SGHNT, CDR2 YYREEE (reference sequence). The CDR3 is CASSLFASDTQYF. In DNA form, the CDR3 reads TGTGCCAGCAGCTTGTTTGCGTCAGATACGCAGTATTTT. The full variable domain, in which reference TRBV5-4 and TRBJ2-3 provide the parts outside the CDR3, is ETGVTQSPTHLIKTRGQQVTLRCSSQSGHNTVSWYQQALGQGPQFIFQYYREEENGRGNFPPRFSGLQFPNYSSELNVNALELDDSALYLCASSLFASDTQYFGPGTRLTVL.

The chain carries TRBV4-1 and TRBJ1-2, with D possibly being TRBD1 (5 bases). The germline V gene has CDR1 MGHRA and CDR2 YSYEKL. The CDR3 length is 16 residues. Trimming pared 0 bases from V and 3 bases from J, leaving 14 bases between. Written as DNA, the CDR3 is TGCGCCAGCAGCCAAGATCGGGGGACGGTATACTATGGCTACACCTTC. It encodes CASSQDRGTVYYGYTF.

This clone was observed a handful of times. The rearrangement uses TRBV5-5 and TRBJ1-1, with a tentative D call TRBD1 (6 bases). Looked up from germline, CDR1 is SGHKS and CDR2 is YYEKEE (reference sequence). V was trimmed by 4 bases and J by 8 bases, leaving 9 bases between them. CDR3 length equals 11 residues. Written as DNA, the CDR3 is TGTGCCAGCAGCATCGGGACAGAAGCTTTCTTT. Translated: CASSIGTEAFF.

This sequence joins TRBV5-4 and TRBJ2-3; 8 bases map to TRBD1. Germline assignment: CDR1 SGHNT and CDR2 YYREEE (reference sequence). The CDR3 sequence is 18 residues long. Trimming took 4 bases from V and 1 from J; bases not matched to a gene: 14. CDR3: CASSASGTGDFGTDTQYF. In DNA, the CDR3 is TGTGCCAGCAGCGCGTCCGGGACAGGTGATTTCGGCACAGATACGCAGTATTTT.

As DNA, the CDR3 is TGTGCCAGCAGCTTGGGCCTAGCGGGGACCGGGGAGCTGTTTTTT. Protein product: CASSLGLAGTGELFF. The chain is built from TRBV5-6 and TRBJ2-2; TRBD2 agrees at 9 bases. CDR1 is SGHDT and CDR2 is YYEEEE in the germline V gene. There are 15 residues in the CDR3. Trimming removed 0 bases from V and 5 bases from J; junction bases left unmatched: 2.

V usage is TRBV5-6 and J usage is TRBJ2-2; 10 nucleotides match TRBD2. CDR1 is SGHDT, CDR2 YYEEEE, per germline. V shed 2 bases, J shed 5 bases, and the junction held 6 bases outside the gene matches. CDR3 length equals 16 residues. CDR3 bases: TGTGCCAGCAGCTTTTATAGCGGGGGGTTTACCGGGGAGCTGTTTTTT. Its protein is CASSFYSGGFTGELFF.

This chain links TRBV11-2 with TRBJ1-2; D is possibly TRBD1 (6 bases). CDR1 is SGHAT, CDR2 FQNNGV, per germline. Deletions cut 4 bases from V and 3 bases from J, with 9 bases between. CDR3 length: 13 residues. The CDR3 nucleotides read TGTGCCAGCAGCTCCGGACAGTACTATGGCTACACCTTC. This codes for CASSSGQYYGYTF.

The chain uses TRBV13 and TRBJ2-5; 8 bases are a match to TRBD1. The CDR3 spans 15 residues. The germline V gene has CDR1 PRHDT and CDR2 FYEKMQ (reference sequence). V dropped 2 bases and J dropped 4; count of bases not matched to a gene: 6. The CDR3 region is CASSLPQGAGETQYF. Written as DNA, the CDR3 is TGTGCCAGCAGCTTACCGCAGGGGGCGGGAGAGACCCAGTACTTC.

J is TRBJ1-2 and V is TRBV9; tentatively, D is TRBD1 (6 bases). Trimming took off 0 bases at V and 5 bases at J, with 11 bases between the two ends. The germline CDR1 and CDR2 sequences are SGDLS and YYNGEE. The CDR3 totals 14 residues. In DNA, the CDR3 is TGTGCCAGCAGCGTAGAGGGGGTGGGTTATGGCTACACCTTC. Amino acids: CASSVEGVGYGYTF. The variable domain in full, completed from reference TRBV9 and TRBJ1-2, reads DSGVTQTPKHLITATGQRVTLRCSPRSGDLSVYWYQQSLDQGLQFLIQYYNGEERAKGNILERFSAQQFPDLHSELNLSSLELGDSALYFCASSVEGVGYGYTFGSGTRLTVV.

The chain employs TRBV15 and TRBJ2-2, with 13 nucleotides matching TRBD2. The CDR3 loop spans 19 amino acids. In germline, CDR1 is LNHNV, CDR2 YYDKDF (reference sequence). Trimming removed 3 bases from V and 1 base from J; junction bases left unmatched: 8. CDR3 DNA sequence: TGTGCCACCAGCAGCGGACTAGCGGGGGTACTAAGGAACACCGGGGAGCTGTTTTTT. This codes for CATSSGLAGVLRNTGELFF. Full variable domain (remainder filled in from reference TRBV15 and TRBJ2-2): DAMVIQNPRYQVTQFGKPVTLSCSQTLNHNVMYWYQQKSSQAPKLLFHYYDKDFNNEADTPDNFQSRRPNTSFCFLDIRSPGLGDTAMYLCATSSGLAGVLRNTGELFFGEGSRLTVL.

The chain employs TRBV2 and TRBJ2-2; perhaps TRBD1 as D (6 bases). V was trimmed by 9 bases and J by 6 bases, leaving 20 bases between them. There are 15 residues in the CDR3. CDR1 and CDR2 (germline): SNHLY, FYNNEI. CDR3 protein: CASSPQGLGPGELFF. The CDR3 DNA reads as TGTGCCAGTTCCCCACAGGGATTGGGCCCCGGGGAGCTGTTTTTT.

The chain employs TRBV7-8 and TRBJ2-7, with D possibly being TRBD1 (6 bases). The CDR3 runs to 16 residues. Germline V gives CDR1 SGHVS, CDR2 FQNEAQ. The V end was cut by 1 base, the J end by 2 bases, with 15 bases between. DNA for the CDR3: TGTGCCAGCAGCTTAGAAGAGACAGGATTGACCTACGAGCAGTACTTC. This codes for CASSLEETGLTYEQYF.

This chain uses TRBV4-3 with TRBJ1-2; TRBD1 aligns across 7 bases. Trimming took 3 bases from V and 4 from J; bases not matched to a gene: 5. The CDR3 is 14 amino acids. Germline CDR1 and CDR2: LGHNA and YSLEER. The CDR3 protein is CASSHRQGVYGYTF. The CDR3 bases are TGCGCCAGCAGCCACCGACAGGGCGTCTATGGCTACACCTTC.

The chain employs TRBV6-5 and TRBJ1-1; possibly TRBD1 for D (6 bases). Germline CDR1 and CDR2: MNHEY and SVGAGI. The CDR3 contains 14 residues. V lost 5 bases, J lost 10 bases, and 20 bases lay in between. Here the CDR3 reads CASSRAETGKRAFF. CDR3 coding DNA: TGTGCCAGCAGTCGGGCGGAAACAGGGAAAAGAGCTTTCTTT.

V gene TRBV10-2 combines with J gene TRBJ2-1, with 10 bases aligning to TRBD1. Trimming cost V 6 bases and J 8 bases; bases outside gene matches: 7. The germline V gene encodes CDR1 WSHSY and CDR2 SAAADI. This CDR3 region has 14 residues. DNA of the CDR3: TGCGCCAGCAGGCCGGGACAGGGGTCCCATGAGCAGTTCTTC. This encodes CASRPGQGSHEQFF.